The rows below give T cell receptor beta chains drawn from one sample of a study of neurological immune-mediated disorders. MiXCR was run by TCRdb on the 5' RACE reads, yielding one entry per CDR3 protein. Seen here are some 57,000 distinct CDR3 sequences, roughly 3.5% observed once, and the top ten hold 6% to 8%. Sequencing was done on a sample of PBMCs. These receptors were obtained from a woman aged 60-70 years with multiple sclerosis. CDR3s include the opening cysteine and the closing phenylalanine or tryptophan.

V	J	CDR3
TRBV20-1	TRBJ2-1	CSALSDRGRLAEQFF
TRBV7-9	TRBJ1-2	CASSLNGQRLDYGYTF
TRBV20-1	TRBJ2-4	CSAIDTGRDIQYF
TRBV20-1	TRBJ2-2	CSARRDVDTGELFF
TRBV7-2	TRBJ1-5	CASSLLGYGFEPQHF
TRBV28	TRBJ1-2	CASKRTGRLFRDYGYTF
TRBV28	TRBJ1-3	CASSMGQTFSGNTIYF
TRBV6-1	TRBJ1-5	CASRVSNQPQHF
TRBV5-6	TRBJ2-5	CASSRTGTQYF
TRBV12-3/TRBV12-4	TRBJ2-5	CASSYGQGGPGETQYF
TRBV21-1	TRBJ2-7	CAIPSGPPYEQYF
TRBV20-1	TRBJ1-2	CSARVIPGQGLGYTF
TRBV7-3	TRBJ1-1	CASSLIRGTEAFF
TRBV9	TRBJ2-7	CASKGQGPSYEQYF
TRBV6-4	TRBJ2-1	CASSESASGGDNEQFF
TRBV5-1	TRBJ2-7	CASSFVLHEQYF
TRBV5-1	TRBJ2-3	CASSLAGRGSTDTQYF
TRBV5-1	TRBJ1-1	CASTKGVSGTEAFF
TRBV18	TRBJ2-7	CASSPRTGSYEQYF
TRBV20-1	TRBJ2-7	CSAREASDSSYEQYF
TRBV6-5	TRBJ1-6	CASSNNSPLHF
TRBV5-1	TRBJ2-5	CASSLARGWETQYF
TRBV20-1	TRBJ2-7	CSARRRTGGPLKQYF
TRBV20-1	TRBJ2-1	CSARGGIYNEQFF
TRBV12-3/TRBV12-4	TRBJ1-3	CASSLARRPSGNTIYF
TRBV29-1	TRBJ2-7	CSAGATGGTYEQYF
TRBV12-3/TRBV12-4	TRBJ2-1	CASSFGVAGPLGEQFF
TRBV24-1	TRBJ2-6	CATSDFGAGANVLTF
TRBV14	TRBJ2-7	CASSRHLAPPRDEQYF
TRBV10-3	TRBJ2-1	CATHGTSGRGGNEQFF
TRBV29-1	TRBJ2-7	CSVAQRETEQYF
TRBV18	TRBJ1-3	CASSHHPFGVGSNGNTIYF
TRBV7-9	TRBJ1-3	CASSLVLASGNTIYF
TRBV7-8	TRBJ2-7	CASRLGAGDYEQYF
TRBV6-6	TRBJ1-3	CASSFPRGPGNTIYF
TRBV9	TRBJ1-1	CASSVEARENTEAFF
TRBV20-1	TRBJ2-7	CSANKGDSAYEQYF
TRBV10-1	TRBJ2-1	CASSEWLAASYNEQFF
TRBV28	TRBJ2-6	CASRGGGANVLTF
TRBV12-3/TRBV12-4	TRBJ1-4	CASSEQGVGEKLFF
TRBV20-1	TRBJ2-7	CSARGGLAGRLRFYEQYF
TRBV5-1	TRBJ1-1	CASSLEGRNTEAFF
TRBV12-3/TRBV12-4	TRBJ1-2	CASRSDRPLEGYTF
TRBV20-1	TRBJ2-3	CSAATGIFTDTQYF
TRBV5-1	TRBJ2-5	CASSSCLSQGETQYF
TRBV20-1	TRBJ2-1	CSASPDPSHNEQFF
TRBV7-2	TRBJ2-3	CASSLSGIADTQYF
TRBV5-1	TRBJ1-1	CASSFTGAISTEAFF
TRBV6-5	TRBJ2-2	CASRDRMNTGELFF
TRBV6-5	TRBJ2-7	CASSGGGPTGEQYF